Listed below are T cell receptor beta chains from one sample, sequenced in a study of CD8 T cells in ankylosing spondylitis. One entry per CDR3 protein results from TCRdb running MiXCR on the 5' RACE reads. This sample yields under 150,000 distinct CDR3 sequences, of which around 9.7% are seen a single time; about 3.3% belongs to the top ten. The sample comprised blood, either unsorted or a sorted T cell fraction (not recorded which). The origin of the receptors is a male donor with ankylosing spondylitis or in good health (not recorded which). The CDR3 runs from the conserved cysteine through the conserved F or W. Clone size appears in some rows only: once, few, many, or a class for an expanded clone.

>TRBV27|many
CASSLEQGYEQYF
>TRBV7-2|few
CASSLTLILETQYF
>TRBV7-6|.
CASSPRWRRRIPNEQFF
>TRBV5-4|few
CASSLGPSRVSSGRSRFNEQFF
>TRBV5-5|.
CASSLLAGVGYNEQFF
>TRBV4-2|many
CASSQDNQREGSDTQYF
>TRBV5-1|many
CASSAPGQGHYEQYF
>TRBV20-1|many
CSARVASGAYEQYF
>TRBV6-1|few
CASSRDSIMNTEAFF
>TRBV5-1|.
CASSWTAVRRYEQYF
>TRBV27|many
CASSRDRDWGEQFF
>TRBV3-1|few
CASSKDPSGPFEQYF
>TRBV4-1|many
CASSQDQQPKGDEQFF
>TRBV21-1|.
CASSKAPGRPSGEQFF
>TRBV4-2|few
CASSQGVAGASEQYF
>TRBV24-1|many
CATSDLGSGIGNEQFF
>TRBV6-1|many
CASSEGTGFYEQYF
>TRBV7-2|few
CASSAGTGGANVLTF
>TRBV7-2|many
CASSQVGTSVRETQYF
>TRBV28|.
CASRAAIENSPLHF
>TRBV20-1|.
CRASAPGLAGVSYNEQFF
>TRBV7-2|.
CASSLEGLALYEQYF
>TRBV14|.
CASSSRGSTYNEQFF
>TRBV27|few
CASAARGTSSGANVLTF
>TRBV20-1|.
CSARDGGPYRTSTDTQYF
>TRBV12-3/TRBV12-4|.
CAPGYSSYNEQFF
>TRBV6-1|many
CASESGGSHNEQFF
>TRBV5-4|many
CASSFVGTTDTQYF
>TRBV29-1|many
CSGAGLAGEETQYF
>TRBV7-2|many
CASSLFSEQYF
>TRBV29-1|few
CSSRQGGPQETQYF
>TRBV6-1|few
CASTWTGEPTGELFF
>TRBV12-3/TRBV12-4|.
CASKNRGGTEAFF
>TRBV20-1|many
CSAGRGNQETQYF
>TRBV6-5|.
CASSYTRLAGTDTQYF
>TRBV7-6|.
CASSPKAGQRMDEQFF
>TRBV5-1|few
CASSQRLAEAYNEQFF